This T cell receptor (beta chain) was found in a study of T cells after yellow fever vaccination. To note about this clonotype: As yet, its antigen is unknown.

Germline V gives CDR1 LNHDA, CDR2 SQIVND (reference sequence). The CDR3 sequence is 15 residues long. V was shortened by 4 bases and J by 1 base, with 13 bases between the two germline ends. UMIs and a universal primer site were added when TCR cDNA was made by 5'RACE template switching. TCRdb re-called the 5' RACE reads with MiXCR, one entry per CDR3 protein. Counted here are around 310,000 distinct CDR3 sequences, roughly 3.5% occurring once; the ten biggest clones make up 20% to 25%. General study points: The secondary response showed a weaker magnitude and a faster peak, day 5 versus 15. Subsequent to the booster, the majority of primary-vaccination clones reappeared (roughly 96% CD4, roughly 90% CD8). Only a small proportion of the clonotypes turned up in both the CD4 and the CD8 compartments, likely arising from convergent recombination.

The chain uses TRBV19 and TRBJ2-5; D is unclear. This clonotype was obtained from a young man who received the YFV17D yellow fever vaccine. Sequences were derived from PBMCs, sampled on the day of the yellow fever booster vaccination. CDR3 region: CASSTPGGSQETQYF. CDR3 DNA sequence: TGTGCCAGTAGTACCCCCGGTGGCAGCCAAGAGACCCAGTACTTC.